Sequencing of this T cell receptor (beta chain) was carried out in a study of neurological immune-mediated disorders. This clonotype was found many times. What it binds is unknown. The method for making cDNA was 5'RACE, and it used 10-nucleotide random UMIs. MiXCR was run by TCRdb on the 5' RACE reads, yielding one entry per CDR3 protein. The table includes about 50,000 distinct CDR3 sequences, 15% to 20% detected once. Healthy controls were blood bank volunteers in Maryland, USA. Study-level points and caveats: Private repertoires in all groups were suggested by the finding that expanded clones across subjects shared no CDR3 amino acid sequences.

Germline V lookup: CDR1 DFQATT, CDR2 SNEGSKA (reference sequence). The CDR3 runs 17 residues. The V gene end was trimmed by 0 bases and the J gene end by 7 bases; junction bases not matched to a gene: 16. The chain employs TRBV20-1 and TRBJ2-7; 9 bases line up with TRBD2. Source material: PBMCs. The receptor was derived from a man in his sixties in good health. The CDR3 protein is CSARDWESAGGPEEQYF. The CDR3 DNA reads TGCAGTGCTAGAGATTGGGAAAGCGCGGGAGGGCCGGAAGAGCAGTACTTC.